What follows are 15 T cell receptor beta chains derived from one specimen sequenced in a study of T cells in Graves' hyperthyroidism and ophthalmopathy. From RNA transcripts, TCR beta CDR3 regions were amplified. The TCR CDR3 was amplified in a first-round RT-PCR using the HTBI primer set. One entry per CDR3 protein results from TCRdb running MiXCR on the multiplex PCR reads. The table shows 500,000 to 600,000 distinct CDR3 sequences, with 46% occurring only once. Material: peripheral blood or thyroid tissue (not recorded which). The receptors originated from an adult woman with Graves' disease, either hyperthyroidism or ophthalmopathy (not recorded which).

Here the CDR3 reads CASSLSSGSNGYTF. For the CDR3, the DNA is TGTGCCAGCAGTTTATCTAGCGGGAGCAATGGCTACACCTTC. The genes are TRBV27 and TRBJ1-2, with D uncertain. V was cut by 0 bases and J by 6 bases, with 11 bases left in between. This CDR3 has 14 residues. The germline V gene has CDR1 MNHEY and CDR2 SMNVEV (reference sequence).

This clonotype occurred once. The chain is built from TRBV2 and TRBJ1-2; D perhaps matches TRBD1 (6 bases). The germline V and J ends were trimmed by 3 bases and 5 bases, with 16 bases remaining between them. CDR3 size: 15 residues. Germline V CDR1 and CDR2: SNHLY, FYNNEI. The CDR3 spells CASSDTPAGDYGYTF. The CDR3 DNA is TGTGCCAGCAGTGACACCCCGGCAGGGGATTATGGCTACACCTTC.

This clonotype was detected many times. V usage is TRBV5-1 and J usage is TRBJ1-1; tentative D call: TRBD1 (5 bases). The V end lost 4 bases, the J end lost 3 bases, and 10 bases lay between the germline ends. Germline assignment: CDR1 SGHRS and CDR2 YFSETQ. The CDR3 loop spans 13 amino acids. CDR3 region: CASSPQGYTEAFF. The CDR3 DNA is TGCGCCAGCAGCCCCCAGGGATACACTGAAGCTTTCTTT. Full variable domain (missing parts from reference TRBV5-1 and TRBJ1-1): KAGVTQTPRYLIKTRGQQVTLSCSPISGHRSVSWYQQTPGQGLQFLFEYFSETQRNKGNFPGRFSGRQFSNSRSEMNVSTLELGDSALYLCASSPQGYTEAFFGQGTRLTVV.

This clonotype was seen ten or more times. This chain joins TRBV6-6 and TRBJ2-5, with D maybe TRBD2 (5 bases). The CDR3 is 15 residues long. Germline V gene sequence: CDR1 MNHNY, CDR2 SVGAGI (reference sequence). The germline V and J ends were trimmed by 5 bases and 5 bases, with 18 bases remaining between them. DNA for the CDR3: TGTGCCAGCAGTCACCCCGGGAAGGCGAGGGAGACCCAGTACTTC. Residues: CASSHPGKARETQYF.

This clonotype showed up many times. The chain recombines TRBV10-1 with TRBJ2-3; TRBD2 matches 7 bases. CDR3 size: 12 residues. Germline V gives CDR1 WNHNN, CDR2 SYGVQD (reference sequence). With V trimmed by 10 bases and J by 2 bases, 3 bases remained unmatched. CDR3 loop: CATGTTTDTQYF. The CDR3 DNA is TGCGCCACCGGGACTACCACAGATACGCAGTATTTT.

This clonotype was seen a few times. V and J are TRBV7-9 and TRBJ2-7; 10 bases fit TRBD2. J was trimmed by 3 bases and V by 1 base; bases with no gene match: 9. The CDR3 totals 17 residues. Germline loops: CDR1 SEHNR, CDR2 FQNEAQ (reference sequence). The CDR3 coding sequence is TGTGCCAGCAGCTTAGGGGCCCGGACTAGCGGACACTACGAGCAGTACTTC. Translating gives CASSLGARTSGHYEQYF. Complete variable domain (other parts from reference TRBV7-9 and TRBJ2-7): DTGVSQNPRHKITKRGQNVTFRCDPISEHNRLYWYRQTLGQGPEFLTYFQNEAQLEKSRLLSDRFSAERPKGSFSTLEIQRTEQGDSAMYLCASSLGARTSGHYEQYFGPGTRLTVT.

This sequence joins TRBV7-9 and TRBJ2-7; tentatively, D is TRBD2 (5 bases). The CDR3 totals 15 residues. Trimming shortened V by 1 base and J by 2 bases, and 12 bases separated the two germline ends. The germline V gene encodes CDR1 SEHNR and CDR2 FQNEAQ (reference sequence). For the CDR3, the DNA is TGTGCCAGCAGCTTAGGAGAGGGCAAGACCTACGAGCAGTACTTC. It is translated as CASSLGEGKTYEQYF.

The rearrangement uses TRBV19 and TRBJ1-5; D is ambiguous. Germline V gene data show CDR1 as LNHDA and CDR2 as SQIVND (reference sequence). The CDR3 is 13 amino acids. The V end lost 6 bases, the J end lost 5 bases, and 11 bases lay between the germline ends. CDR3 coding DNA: TGTGCCAGTAGGGAGAGGGTACATCAGCCCCAGCATTTT. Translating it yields CASRERVHQPQHF. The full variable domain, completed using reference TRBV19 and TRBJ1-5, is DGGITQSPKYLFRKEGQNVTLSCEQNLNHDAMYWYRQDPGQGLRLIYYSQIVNDFQKGDIAEGYSVSREKKESFPLTVTSAQKNPTAFYLCASRERVHQPQHFGDGTRLSIL.

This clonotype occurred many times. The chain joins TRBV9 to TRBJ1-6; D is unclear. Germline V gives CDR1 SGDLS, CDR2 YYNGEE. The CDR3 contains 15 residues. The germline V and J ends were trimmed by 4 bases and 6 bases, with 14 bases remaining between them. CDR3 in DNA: TGTGCCAGCAGCTCCGGACCGGGAGTTAATTCACCCCTCCACTTT. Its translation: CASSSGPGVNSPLHF.

This CDR3 is CSVSPQETQYF. CDR3 nucleotide sequence: TGCAGCGTTTCACCGCAAGAGACCCAGTACTTC. V and J are TRBV29-1 and TRBJ2-5; D not resolved. The CDR3 is made up of 11 amino acids. Trimming took 5 bases from V and 2 from J, leaving 6 bases between them. Germline loops: CDR1 SQVTM, CDR2 ANQGSEA.

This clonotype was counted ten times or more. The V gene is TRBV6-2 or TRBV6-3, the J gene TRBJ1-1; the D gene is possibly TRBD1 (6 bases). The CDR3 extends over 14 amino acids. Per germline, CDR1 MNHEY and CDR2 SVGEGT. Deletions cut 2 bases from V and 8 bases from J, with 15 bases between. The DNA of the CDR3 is TGTGCCAGCAGTTACCCCGGGACACAGCTCGAAGCTTTCTTT. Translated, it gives CASSYPGTQLEAFF.

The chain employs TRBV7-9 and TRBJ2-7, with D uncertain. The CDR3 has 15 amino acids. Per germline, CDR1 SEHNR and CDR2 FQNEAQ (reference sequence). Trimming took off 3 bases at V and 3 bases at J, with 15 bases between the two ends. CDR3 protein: CASSLGYWWHYEQYF. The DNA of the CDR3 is TGTGCCAGCAGCTTGGGATATTGGTGGCACTACGAGCAGTACTTC.

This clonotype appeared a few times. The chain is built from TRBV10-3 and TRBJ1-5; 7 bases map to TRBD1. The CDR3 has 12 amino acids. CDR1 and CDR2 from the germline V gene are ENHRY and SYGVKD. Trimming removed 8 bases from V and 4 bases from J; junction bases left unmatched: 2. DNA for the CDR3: TGTGCCATCGGACAGGCAAATCAGCCCCAGCATTTT. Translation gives CAIGQANQPQHF.

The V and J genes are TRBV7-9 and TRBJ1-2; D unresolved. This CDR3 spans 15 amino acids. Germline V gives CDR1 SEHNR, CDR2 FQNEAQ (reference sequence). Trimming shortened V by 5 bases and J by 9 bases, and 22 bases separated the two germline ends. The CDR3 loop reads CASSPGPSKSGSYTF. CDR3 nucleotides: TGTGCCAGCAGCCCCGGGCCGTCCAAGTCGGGTAGCTACACCTTC.

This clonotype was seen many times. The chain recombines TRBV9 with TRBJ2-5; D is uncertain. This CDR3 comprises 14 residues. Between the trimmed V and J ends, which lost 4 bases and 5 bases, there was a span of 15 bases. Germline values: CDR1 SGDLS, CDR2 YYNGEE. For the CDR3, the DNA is TGTGCCAGCAGCCCTCCTCTGGTAGGGGAGACCCAGTACTTC. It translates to CASSPPLVGETQYF.